This T cell receptor beta chain was observed in a study of OX40 agonist ivuxolimab in advanced cancers. Trimming shortened V by 3 bases and J by 8 bases, and 7 bases separated the two germline ends. Germline CDR1 and CDR2: SEHNR and FQNEAQ (reference sequence). The CDR3 consists of 11 residues. Sequenced by immunoSEQ multiplex PCR; TCRdb stores in-frame clones only, minus some. Among 65,000 to 85,000 clones, more than 90% were seen once, and the ten largest hold under 0.7%. This receptor was identified in an adult with an advanced solid tumor such as melanoma, head and neck, liver or kidney cancer. The specimen comprised CD4+ or CD8+ T cells sorted from blood, sampled in a trial of the OX40 agonist ivuxolimab. J is TRBJ1-1 and V is TRBV7-9; D gene uncertain. As DNA, the CDR3 is TGTGCCAGCAGCTTCATGAGCGAAGCTTTCTTT. Its translation is CASSFMSEAFF.